The 24 T cell receptor beta chains below all came from one sample that was sequenced in a study of blood T cell repertoires in COVID-19. TCRdb's table, derived via immunoSEQ multiplex PCR, lists solely in-frame clones and lacks some. This table has under 300,000 clones, roughly 88% appearing once. Sequencing used peripheral blood. These receptors all stem from a man aged 80 or over with acute or convalescent COVID-19.

The chain links TRBV7-2 to TRBJ1-5, with 10 bases identical to TRBD1. CDR3 length: 16 residues. Trimming at V came to 3 bases and at J to 6 bases, leaving 8 bases not matched to a gene. The V gene's germline CDR1 is SGHTA and CDR2 FQGNSA. As DNA, the CDR3 is TGTGCCAGCAGCTTGGCCGGGACAGGGGTTTCTCAGCCCCAGCATTTT. Residues: CASSLAGTGVSQPQHF.

There are a few counts of this clone. The V gene is TRBV2, the J gene TRBJ1-1; D is uncertain. The CDR3 totals 13 residues. The germline V and J ends were trimmed by 5 bases and 0 bases, with 7 bases remaining between them. Germline-derived CDR1 and CDR2 are SNHLY and FYNNEI. The DNA of the CDR3 is TGTGCCAGCAGTCTGGGCATGAACACTGAAGCTTTCTTT. Translated, it gives CASSLGMNTEAFF.

J is TRBJ2-2 and V is TRBV29-1; 10 positions match TRBD1. The CDR3 consists of 14 residues. Germline V gene lookup returns CDR1 SQVTM and CDR2 ANQGSEA. J gave up 1 base and V 5 bases, and 1 base lay outside the gene matches. The CDR3 loop is CSVRTGGNTGELFF. The CDR3 DNA is TGCAGCGTTCGGACAGGGGGGAACACCGGGGAGCTGTTTTTT.

This chain uses TRBV5-4 with TRBJ2-2; D is possibly TRBD2 (6 bases). V lost 2 bases and J 2 bases, leaving 16 bases between the germline ends. Germline CDR1 is SGHNT and CDR2 is YYREEE (reference sequence). The CDR3 is made up of 17 amino acids. The DNA of the CDR3 is TGTGCCAGCAGCTTCATAATAGCGGAAACCAACACCGGGGAGCTGTTTTTT. Protein product: CASSFIIAETNTGELFF.

This clone was recorded once. The chain couples TRBV2 to TRBJ2-1; possibly TRBD1 for D (6 bases). Germline V gives CDR1 SNHLY, CDR2 FYNNEI. The CDR3 covers 13 residues. The V and J ends lost 3 bases and 7 bases respectively, with 10 bases between them. CDR3 protein: CASSEQGWNEQFF. CDR3 DNA: TGTGCCAGCAGTGAGCAGGGGTGGAATGAGCAGTTCTTC.

The chain employs TRBV27 and TRBJ2-7; 9 bases agree with TRBD2. J was trimmed by 0 bases and V by 5 bases; bases with no gene match: 8. CDR1 is MNHEY, CDR2 SMNVEV, per germline (reference sequence). The CDR3 contains 16 residues. The CDR3 sequence is CASSPGLAWSSYEQYF. DNA for the CDR3: TGTGCCAGCAGTCCAGGACTAGCGTGGAGCTCCTACGAGCAGTACTTC.

The chain couples TRBV5-1 to TRBJ1-4; D gene ambiguous. V lost 0 bases and J lost 1, with 7 bases in between. The germline CDR1 and CDR2 sequences are SGHRS and YFSETQ. CDR3 length: 15 residues. The CDR3 reads CASSLDGVTNEKLFF. The CDR3, as DNA: TGCGCCAGCAGCTTGGACGGGGTAACTAATGAAAAACTGTTTTTT.

The chain employs TRBV27 and TRBJ2-7; D is possibly TRBD1 (6 bases). Trimming took off 6 bases at V and 0 bases at J, with 9 bases between the two ends. Germline CDR1 MNHEY, CDR2 SMNVEV (reference sequence). The CDR3 runs to 13 residues. Here the CDR3 DNA reads TGTGCCAGCAGGGCGGACAGCTCCTACGAGCAGTACTTC. This translates into CASRADSSYEQYF.

The chain uses TRBV6-5 and TRBJ2-1; D is uncertain. The CDR3 spans 15 residues. Trimming took off 6 bases at V and 4 bases at J, with 16 bases between the two ends. Per the germline V gene, CDR1 is MNHEY and CDR2 is SVGAGI. The DNA for the CDR3 is TGTGCCAGCAGACCCTACTACGAGAGGTACAATGAGCAGTTCTTC. Translation: CASRPYYERYNEQFF.

The chain uses TRBV9 and TRBJ2-7, with TRBD2 matching 7 bases. Germline V CDR1 and CDR2: SGDLS, YYNGEE. Trimming cost V 0 bases and J 5 bases; bases outside gene matches: 8. CDR3 length equals 15 residues. CDR3 sequence (DNA): TGTGCCAGCAGCGTAGGAGAGGGGAGGGCGCACGAGCAGTACTTC. This codes for CASSVGEGRAHEQYF. Full variable domain (rest looked up from reference TRBV9 and TRBJ2-7): DSGVTQTPKHLITATGQRVTLRCSPRSGDLSVYWYQQSLDQGLQFLIQYYNGEERAKGNILERFSAQQFPDLHSELNLSSLELGDSALYFCASSVGEGRAHEQYFGPGTRLTVT.

The chain uses TRBV19 and TRBJ1-1; 7 nucleotides agree with TRBD1. This CDR3 has 16 amino acids. Germline V gives CDR1 LNHDA, CDR2 SQIVND (reference sequence). V lost 4 bases, J lost 6 bases, and 14 bases stayed unmatched. CDR3 sequence reads: CASSNYPTGPNAEAFF. CDR3 bases: TGTGCCAGTAGTAACTACCCGACAGGGCCCAACGCTGAAGCTTTCTTT.

The chain combines TRBV18 with TRBJ2-5, with D possibly being TRBD2 (5 bases). The germline V gene encodes CDR1 KGHSH and CDR2 LQKENI. The CDR3 sequence is 13 residues long. V was cut by 6 bases and J by 1 base, with 9 bases left in between. DNA of the CDR3: TGTGCCAGCTCCCTGGACTTCCAAGAGACCCAGTACTTC. It translates to CASSLDFQETQYF.

This clone has just one count. This chain uses TRBV5-5 with TRBJ1-1; tentatively, D is TRBD1 (6 bases). The length of the CDR3 is 14 residues. CDR1 is SGHKS and CDR2 is YYEKEE in the germline V gene (reference sequence). Trimming took 4 bases from V and 1 from J, leaving 11 bases between them. For the CDR3, the DNA is TGTGCCAGCAGCCTCGGACAGAGGAACACTGAAGCTTTCTTT. Its translation is CASSLGQRNTEAFF.

The V and J genes are TRBV10-3 and TRBJ1-2; D possibly corresponds to TRBD1 (6 bases). Germline V gene sequence: CDR1 ENHRY, CDR2 SYGVKD. The CDR3 sequence is 12 residues long. Trimming stripped 6 bases from V and 5 bases from J, with 10 bases between. The CDR3 DNA follows: TGTGCCATCAGCACACAGGGATATGGCTACACCTTC. This codes for CAISTQGYGYTF.

The CDR3, as DNA: TGTGCCAGCAGCCCCCGGACAGGGGCTTATGAAAAACTGTTTTTT. This gives the protein CASSPRTGAYEKLFF. The rearrangement uses TRBV3-1 (or the pseudogene TRBV3-2) and TRBJ1-4; TRBD1 aligns across 9 bases. The V and J ends lost 4 bases and 6 bases, in that order; junction bases with no gene match: 6. This CDR3 is built from 15 residues. The germline CDR1 and CDR2 sequences are LGHDT and YNNKEL (reference sequence).

The J gene is TRBJ2-3, the V gene TRBV6-2 or TRBV6-3; 9 bases fit TRBD2. The trim removed 6 bases at V and 3 bases at J, leaving 10 bases unmatched. The CDR3 length is 16 residues. Germline loops: CDR1 MNHEY, CDR2 SVGEGT. CDR3 in amino acids: CASSSRGGAWTDTQYF. The DNA of the CDR3 is TGTGCCAGCAGCTCTCGCGGGGGGGCCTGGACAGATACGCAGTATTTT.

This clone was seen a single time. The chain is built from TRBV19 and TRBJ1-2, with 7 positions matching TRBD1. The CDR3 runs to 13 residues. Per the germline V gene, CDR1 is LNHDA and CDR2 is SQIVND (reference sequence). Unmatched junction bases numbered 3, after V lost 5 bases and J lost 3 bases. The CDR3 DNA follows: TGTGCCAGTAGTTCCAGGGGGTACTATGGCTACACCTTC. Its translation: CASSSRGYYGYTF.

This chain uses TRBV7-8 with TRBJ1-6, with D uncertain. CDR3 length: 18 residues. Germline V gene lookup returns CDR1 SGHVS and CDR2 FQNEAQ. V lost 5 bases and J lost 0, with 17 bases in between. This CDR3 is CASSTISGRSSYNSPLHF. CDR3 DNA: TGTGCCAGCAGCACTATTAGCGGTAGAAGCTCCTATAATTCACCCCTCCACTTT.

The V call is TRBV7-9, the J call TRBJ1-2; D is uncertain. Per germline, CDR1 SEHNR and CDR2 FQNEAQ (reference sequence). The germline V and J ends were trimmed by 3 bases and 1 base, with 6 bases remaining between them. The CDR3 is made up of 13 amino acids. CDR3 sequence (DNA): TGTGCCAGCAGCTTTGACTATAACTATGGCTACACCTTC. Translation: CASSFDYNYGYTF. Complete variable domain (other parts from reference TRBV7-9 and TRBJ1-2): DTGVSQNPRHKITKRGQNVTFRCDPISEHNRLYWYRQTLGQGPEFLTYFQNEAQLEKSRLLSDRFSAERPKGSFSTLEIQRTEQGDSAMYLCASSFDYNYGYTFGSGTRLTVV.

The chain carries TRBV5-1 and TRBJ1-4, with 8 bases identical to TRBD1. The CDR3 consists of 15 residues. V shed 4 bases and J 8 bases; nucleotides not matched to a gene: 10. Per the germline V gene, CDR1 is SGHRS and CDR2 is YFSETQ. CDR3 nucleotides: TGCGCCAGCAGCCGACCAGGACAGGGTGGGGAAAAACTGTTTTTT. Its protein is CASSRPGQGGEKLFF.

This chain connects TRBV19 to TRBJ2-7; a weak D match, TRBD2 (6 bases). The CDR3 has 15 residues. The ends were cut back, 5 bases at V and 5 bases at J, with 19 bases in the middle. The germline gives CDR1 LNHDA, CDR2 SQIVND (reference sequence). CDR3 amino acids: CASSPRDLVGNEQYF. DNA of the CDR3: TGTGCCAGTAGTCCTCGGGACTTGGTGGGCAACGAGCAGTACTTC.

The rearrangement uses TRBV4-1 and TRBJ1-4; 8 positions match TRBD1. There are 17 residues in the CDR3. V lost 5 bases, J lost 6 bases, and 14 bases stayed unmatched. Looked up from germline, CDR1 is MGHRA and CDR2 is YSYEKL. In DNA, the CDR3 is TGCGCCAGCAGCGCTATCTTCCACCAGGGGGCGGATGAAAAACTGTTTTTT. As protein: CASSAIFHQGADEKLFF.

The chain links TRBV7-9 to TRBJ1-4; maybe TRBD1 (5 bases). The CDR3 is 17 amino acids. With 2 bases removed from V and 0 bases from J, the gap between germline ends came to 13 bases. Per germline, CDR1 SEHNR and CDR2 FQNEAQ (reference sequence). The chain's CDR3 is CASSLRGSGPTNEKLFF. In DNA form, the CDR3 reads TGTGCCAGCAGCTTAAGGGGCTCAGGCCCAACTAATGAAAAACTGTTTTTT. The variable domain in full, with the rest retrieved from reference TRBV7-9 and TRBJ1-4, is DTGVSQNPRHKITKRGQNVTFRCDPISEHNRLYWYRQTLGQGPEFLTYFQNEAQLEKSRLLSDRFSAERPKGSFSTLEIQRTEQGDSAMYLCASSLRGSGPTNEKLFFGSGTQLSVL.

The chain carries TRBV14 and TRBJ2-1, with a possible D match to TRBD2 (5 bases). Trimming took off 4 bases at V and 5 bases at J, with 12 bases between the two ends. Germline CDR1 reads SGHDN; CDR2 reads FVKESK. This CDR3 contains 14 residues. CDR3 nucleotide sequence: TGTGCCAGCAGCCCGTCGGACTGGGACAATGAGCAGTTCTTC. Amino acids: CASSPSDWDNEQFF.